One sample yielded the 15 T cell receptor beta chains listed below, sequenced in a study of blood T cell repertoires in COVID-19. The protocol was immunoSEQ multiplex PCR, while the TCRdb copy is restricted to in-frame clones and leaves out a portion. This table has about 150,000 clones, approximately 85% appearing once. The sequenced sample was peripheral blood. The receptors shown here come from a man aged 55 to 70 with COVID-19, enrolled during active disease.

V is TRBV18 and J is TRBJ1-5; possible D gene TRBD1, 5 bases. V was shortened by 3 bases and J by 4 bases, with 16 bases between the two germline ends. Germline V gives CDR1 KGHSH, CDR2 LQKENI. CDR3 size: 16 residues. The chain's CDR3 is CASSPFKAGFNQPQHF. As DNA, the CDR3 is TGTGCCAGCTCACCTTTTAAAGCAGGGTTTAATCAGCCCCAGCATTTT.

V and J are TRBV5-1 and TRBJ2-3, with 9 bases identical to TRBD1. Trimming took 4 bases from V and 0 from J; bases not matched to a gene: 21. Per the germline V gene, CDR1 is SGHRS and CDR2 is YFSETQ. This CDR3 is 21 amino acids long. The CDR3 coding sequence is TGCGCCAGCAGCCGAACCGGGACAGGGATTACTAGGGGGGGGAGCACAGATACGCAGTATTTT. This translates into CASSRTGTGITRGGSTDTQYF.

The chain carries TRBV5-1 and TRBJ1-1; 7 bases map to TRBD1. Unmatched junction bases numbered 3, after V lost 0 bases and J lost 1 base. Germline loops: CDR1 SGHRS, CDR2 YFSETQ. The CDR3 has 15 amino acids. The CDR3 region is CASSLETGKNTEAFF. The CDR3 DNA sequence: TGCGCCAGCAGCTTGGAGACAGGGAAGAACACTGAAGCTTTCTTT.

The chain recombines TRBV5-6 with TRBJ2-7, with 7 bases matching TRBD1. The CDR3 has 15 amino acids. CDR1 SGHDT and CDR2 YYEEEE come from the germline V gene. V shed 4 bases and J 0 bases; nucleotides not matched to a gene: 7. CDR3 DNA sequence: TGTGCCAGCAGCCGTGGGTGGGACAGCTCCTACGAGCAGTACTTC. It specifies CASSRGWDSSYEQYF.

The rearrangement uses TRBV28 and TRBJ1-5, with 8 bases fitting TRBD1. The CDR3 contains 15 residues. V was pared by 6 bases and J by 6 bases, with 10 bases of the junction left unmatched. In germline, CDR1 is MDHEN, CDR2 SYDVKM. In nucleotides, the CDR3 is TGTGCCAGCAGGGCCGGGACAGGAGGGAGTCAGCCCCAGCATTTT. Its translation is CASRAGTGGSQPQHF.

The chain has TRBV3-1 (or the pseudogene TRBV3-2) and TRBJ1-1; D gene ambiguous. V lost 4 bases and J lost 6, with 15 bases in between. Germline values: CDR1 LGHDT, CDR2 YNNKEL (reference sequence). The CDR3 consists of 14 residues. The CDR3 DNA sequence: TGTGCCAGCAGCCGCGGGAACAGAAGGGCTGAAGCTTTCTTT. Its protein is CASSRGNRRAEAFF.

The V call is TRBV5-1, the J call TRBJ2-3; 14 nucleotides match TRBD2. The CDR3 extends over 18 amino acids. Losses at the gene ends were 2 bases for V and 1 base for J; bases not matched to a gene: 6. CDR1 and CDR2 from the germline V gene are SGHRS and YFSETQ. The CDR3 DNA follows: TGCGCCAGCAGCTTACCGGGACTAGCGGGAGAAGGCACAGATACGCAGTATTTT. This encodes CASSLPGLAGEGTDTQYF.

The chain links TRBV4-1 to TRBJ1-1; D gene ambiguous. The CDR3 runs 14 residues. Germline assignment: CDR1 MGHRA and CDR2 YSYEKL. Trimming stripped 2 bases from V and 1 base from J, with 8 bases between. The CDR3 protein is CASSQLPKNTEAFF. The CDR3 region has the DNA TGCGCCAGCAGCCAACTACCGAAGAACACTGAAGCTTTCTTT.

The V call is TRBV24-1, the J call TRBJ2-1, with D perhaps TRBD1 (6 bases). Germline V lookup: CDR1 KGHDR, CDR2 SFDVKD. Between the trimmed V and J ends, which lost 5 bases and 1 base, there was a span of 8 bases. CDR3 length: 14 amino acids. The CDR3 bases are TGTGCCACCAGTGCTCAGGGGTCCTACAATGAGCAGTTCTTC. Amino acids: CATSAQGSYNEQFF.

The chain recombines TRBV12-3 or TRBV12-4 with TRBJ1-2; no definite D call. The CDR3 covers 13 residues. V lost 2 bases to trimming and J lost 6 bases, with 10 bases between them. The CDR3 sequence is CASSLSGGHGYTF. The CDR3 coding sequence is TGTGCCAGCAGTTTAAGCGGAGGACATGGCTACACCTTC.

The V gene is TRBV7-3, the J gene TRBJ2-1, with 7 bases aligning to TRBD1. CDR3 size: 14 residues. Trimming at V came to 5 bases and at J to 9 bases, leaving 10 bases not matched to a gene. Per germline, CDR1 SGHTA and CDR2 FQGTGA. The CDR3 sequence: CASSLGTARGEQFF. The CDR3 coding sequence is TGTGCCAGCAGCCTAGGGACAGCTAGGGGTGAGCAGTTCTTC.

This chain uses TRBV7-2 with TRBJ1-5; no clear D gene. V lost 7 bases to trimming and J lost 0 bases, with 7 bases between them. Germline CDR1 and CDR2: SGHTA and FQGNSA. The CDR3 is 13 residues long. The CDR3 loop is CASTADSNQPQHF. In DNA, the CDR3 is TGTGCCAGCACGGCGGATAGCAATCAGCCCCAGCATTTT.

Remarks on this clone: The sample carries other DNA sequences with the same CDR3. The chain recombines TRBV19 with TRBJ1-1, with 7 bases fitting TRBD1. Losses at the gene ends were 5 bases for V and 1 base for J; bases not matched to a gene: 4. This CDR3 region has 14 residues. Germline CDR1 reads LNHDA; CDR2 reads SQIVND (reference sequence). CDR3 amino acids: CASSPRDRNTEAFF. CDR3 coding DNA: TGTGCCAGTAGTCCCAGGGACAGGAACACTGAAGCTTTCTTT. Full variable domain (outside the CDR3, taken from reference TRBV19 and TRBJ1-1): DGGITQSPKYLFRKEGQNVTLSCEQNLNHDAMYWYRQDPGQGLRLIYYSQIVNDFQKGDIAEGYSVSREKKESFPLTVTSAQKNPTAFYLCASSPRDRNTEAFFGQGTRLTVV.

This rearrangement joins TRBV24-1 to TRBJ1-1; D not certain. This CDR3 comprises 13 residues. Trimming cost V 4 bases and J 4 bases, with 9 bases left between them. Germline V gene lookup returns CDR1 KGHDR and CDR2 SFDVKD. CDR3 in DNA: TGTGCCACCAGTGAACGAGGATCCACTGAAGCTTTCTTT. This encodes CATSERGSTEAFF.

The genes are TRBV5-4 and TRBJ2-7, with 7 bases matching TRBD2. Looked up from germline, CDR1 is SGHNT and CDR2 is YYREEE (reference sequence). The junction had 3 bases not matched to a gene; V was cut back by 0 bases and J by 3 bases. The CDR3 consists of 14 residues. The CDR3 here is CASSLVGGDYEQYF. The CDR3 DNA follows: TGTGCCAGCAGCTTGGTTGGGGGGGACTACGAGCAGTACTTC.